This TCR beta chain was captured in a study of glioma-infiltrating T cells after dendritic cell vaccination. Study background: Three intradermal dendritic cell vaccine injections were given every two weeks.

CDR3 length: 14 amino acids. Germline-derived CDR1 and CDR2 are SQVTM and ANQGSEA. Trimming at V came to 3 bases and at J to 10 bases, leaving 9 bases not matched to a gene. Blood PBMC samples: pre-vaccination, two weeks post third vaccination, and at tumor progression. Repertoires were generated with immunoSEQ multiplex PCR, while TCRdb's copy carries only in-frame clones and drops some. The data show roughly 68,000 clones, about 81% seen once. The chain is built from TRBV29-1 and TRBJ2-1; 10 bases agree with TRBD2. The TCR originated in a human donor with glioblastoma. Sequenced material: blood, taken before dendritic cell vaccination. As DNA, the CDR3 is TGCAGCGTTGATCGGCTAGCGGGGGTGGGGGAGCAGTTCTTC. Translated: CSVDRLAGVGEQFF.